This T cell receptor beta chain was retrieved from a study of read filtering for tumor transcriptome and immune sequencing. Background on the study: TCR-mapped reads were about 4.05 to 10.27 million with IR-seq versus roughly 85 to 1,300 with RNA-seq.

From around 440 ng of RNA, a library with molecular barcoded alpha/delta and beta/gamma adaptors was made. TCRdb passed the reads through MiXCR, listing each CDR3 protein once. The sample has 100,000 to 150,000 distinct CDR3 sequences; around 13% are singletons. Deletions cut 3 bases from V and 6 bases from J, with 23 bases between. CDR3 size: 17 residues. There are many counts of this clonotype. J is TRBJ1-1 and V is TRBV12-3 or TRBV12-4; possible D gene TRBD1, 6 bases. The sequencing input was a population of CD138-negative cells sorted from bone marrow. This receptor was taken from a donor aged 40 or over with multiple myeloma. The CDR3 reads CASSFARGARSDSEAFF. In DNA form, the CDR3 reads TGTGCCAGCAGTTTTGCAAGGGGGGCGCGGTCGGACTCTGAAGCTTTCTTT.